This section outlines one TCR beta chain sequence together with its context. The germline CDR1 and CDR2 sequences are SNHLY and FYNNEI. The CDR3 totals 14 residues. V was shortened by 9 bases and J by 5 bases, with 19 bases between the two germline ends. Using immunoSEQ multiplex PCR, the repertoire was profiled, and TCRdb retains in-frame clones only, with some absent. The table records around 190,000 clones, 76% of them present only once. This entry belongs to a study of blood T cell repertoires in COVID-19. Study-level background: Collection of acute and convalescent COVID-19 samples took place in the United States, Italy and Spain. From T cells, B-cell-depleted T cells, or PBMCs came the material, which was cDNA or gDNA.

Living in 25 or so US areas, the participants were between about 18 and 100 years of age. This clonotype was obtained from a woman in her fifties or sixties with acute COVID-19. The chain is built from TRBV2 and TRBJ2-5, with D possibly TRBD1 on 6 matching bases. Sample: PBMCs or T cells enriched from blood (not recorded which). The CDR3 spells CASGTRPPVETQYF. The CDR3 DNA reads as TGTGCCAGTGGGACAAGGCCCCCCGTGGAGACCCAGTACTTC.